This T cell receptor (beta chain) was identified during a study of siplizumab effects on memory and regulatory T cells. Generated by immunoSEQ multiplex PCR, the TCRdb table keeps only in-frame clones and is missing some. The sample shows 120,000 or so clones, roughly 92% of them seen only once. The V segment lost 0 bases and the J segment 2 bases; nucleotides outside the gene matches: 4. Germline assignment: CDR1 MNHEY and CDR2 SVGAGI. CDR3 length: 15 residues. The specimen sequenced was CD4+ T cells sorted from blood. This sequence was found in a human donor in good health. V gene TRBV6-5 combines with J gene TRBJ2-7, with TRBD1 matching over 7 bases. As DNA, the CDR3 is TGTGCCAGCAGTTACTCTGGGACAGCGACCTACGAGCAGTACTTC. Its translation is CASSYSGTATYEQYF.